The present TCR beta chain was sequenced within a study of T cells after yellow fever vaccination. Broader study findings: Subsequent to the booster, the majority of primary-vaccination clones reappeared (around 96% CD4, 80% to 90% CD8). Among all clonotypes, a small share was observed in both CD4 and CD8 compartments.

The TCR cDNA carried a universal primer site and UMIs from 5'RACE template switching. Each CDR3 protein is one row after TCRdb ran MiXCR on the 5' RACE reads. The table shows a few hundred thousand distinct CDR3 sequences, with around a sixth occurring only once. This clonotype was recorded a few times. Antigen: not known. This TCR was sampled from a man younger than 30 who received the YFV17D yellow fever vaccine. Material: PBMCs, obtained 4 to 5 days after the first yellow fever vaccination.

The CDR3: CASRDSGANVLTF. The DNA of the CDR3 is TGCGCCAGCCGCGACTCTGGGGCCAACGTCCTGACTTTC. V gene TRBV5-1 combines with J gene TRBJ2-6; D gene unclear. The length of the CDR3 is 13 residues. The germline V and J ends were trimmed by 7 bases and 0 bases, with 5 bases remaining between them. Germline V gives CDR1 SGHRS, CDR2 YFSETQ.